One sample yielded the 17 T cell receptor beta chains listed below, sequenced in a study of blood T cell repertoires in COVID-19. Here immunoSEQ multiplex PCR was the method, and the copy in TCRdb shows in-frame clones only, minus some. The repertoire has roughly 180,000 clones, roughly 87% of them found once; the top ten carry around 2.4%. The material sequenced was PBMCs or T cells enriched from blood (not recorded which). The receptors stem from a woman aged 25-40 years who had recovered from COVID-19.

V gene TRBV19 combines with J gene TRBJ1-5, with TRBD1 as a possible D gene (5 bases). This CDR3 comprises 15 residues. The V and J ends lost 5 bases and 7 bases respectively, with 18 bases between them. Germline CDR1 LNHDA, CDR2 SQIVND (reference sequence). Written as DNA, the CDR3 is TGTGCCAGTAGTGGCCTTACCTCAGGGCGACAGCCCCAGCATTTT. Its translation is CASSGLTSGRQPQHF.

The genes are TRBV5-5 and TRBJ1-1; 7 bases agree with TRBD1. The V and J ends lost 5 bases and 4 bases, in that order; junction bases with no gene match: 8. Germline V lookup: CDR1 SGHKS, CDR2 YYEKEE (reference sequence). The CDR3 spans 14 residues. CDR3 region: CASSPNRGGTEAFF. CDR3 nucleotide sequence: TGTGCCAGCAGTCCGAACAGGGGTGGCACTGAAGCTTTCTTT.

This clone was observed a few times. This chain uses TRBV29-1 with TRBJ1-1; a weak D match, TRBD1 (6 bases). The CDR3 runs to 13 residues. With 4 bases removed from V and 7 bases from J, the gap between germline ends came to 16 bases. Per the germline V gene, CDR1 is SQVTM and CDR2 is ANQGSEA. CDR3 in DNA: TGCAGCGTTGCGGTCAACAGGGAAGGTGAAGCTTTCTTT. Its translation is CSVAVNREGEAFF.

This clone was seen only a few times. This sequence joins TRBV7-2 and TRBJ2-1; TRBD1 is a possible D gene (5 bases). Germline lookup yields CDR1 SGHTA and CDR2 FQGNSA. The CDR3 extends over 15 amino acids. V lost 1 base to trimming and J lost 6 bases, with 13 bases between them. The CDR3, as DNA: TGTGCCAGCAGCTTAGACTATGGGGCGCGCAATGAGCAGTTCTTC. This codes for CASSLDYGARNEQFF.

This clone is a singleton in its sample. The rearrangement links TRBV7-2 to TRBJ2-7, with 12 positions matching TRBD2. From germline, CDR1 is SGHTA and CDR2 FQGNSA. This CDR3 has 18 amino acids. V was pared by 0 bases and J by 7 bases, with 13 bases of the junction left unmatched. The CDR3, as DNA: TGTGCCAGCAGCTTAGCGCTGGGGCTAGCGGGAGGGCCGGTTGAGCAGTACTTC. This encodes CASSLALGLAGGPVEQYF.

V is TRBV7-2 and J is TRBJ1-2; 10 nucleotides align to TRBD1. Germline values: CDR1 SGHTA, CDR2 FQGNSA. This CDR3 is 17 amino acids long. J was trimmed by 4 bases and V by 5 bases; bases with no gene match: 13. This chain's CDR3 is CASSPRGTGALGYGYTF. CDR3 in DNA: TGTGCCAGCAGCCCTCGGGGGACAGGGGCTTTGGGCTATGGCTACACCTTC. The variable domain in full, completed from reference TRBV7-2 and TRBJ1-2, reads GAGVSQSPSNKVTEKGKDVELRCDPISGHTALYWYRQSLGQGLEFLIYFQGNSAPDKSGLPSDRFSAERTGGSVSTLTIQRTQQEDSAVYLCASSPRGTGALGYGYTFGSGTRLTVV.

The chain employs TRBV25-1 and TRBJ1-1, with 8 bases lining up with TRBD1. The J segment lost 7 bases and the V segment lost 4 bases, leaving 8 bases of the junction unmatched. CDR1 and CDR2 from the germline V gene are MGHDK and SYGVNS. The CDR3 spans 14 residues. As DNA, the CDR3 is TGTGCCAGCAGTGGGACAGGGTACGCAGTTGAAGCTTTCTTT. It is translated as CASSGTGYAVEAFF.

The rearrangement uses TRBV6-5 and TRBJ2-1, with TRBD2 identical over 8 bases. The germline gives CDR1 MNHEY, CDR2 SVGAGI. V dropped 9 bases and J dropped 8; count of bases not matched to a gene: 6. The CDR3 is 12 amino acids. Written as DNA, the CDR3 is TGTGCCAGTACGGGACTAGTCGATGAGCAGTTCTTC. As protein: CASTGLVDEQFF.

The chain joins TRBV20-1 to TRBJ1-2, with 7 bases that match TRBD1. V lost 3 bases, J lost 8 bases, and 9 bases stayed unmatched. Germline V gives CDR1 DFQATT, CDR2 SNEGSKA (reference sequence). The CDR3 sequence is 13 residues long. CDR3 protein: CSASFRQGDGYTF. The CDR3 coding sequence is TGCAGTGCTAGTTTCCGGCAGGGGGACGGCTACACCTTC.

The chain uses TRBV7-3 and TRBJ1-1, with a weak D call TRBD1 (6 bases). Germline CDR1 SGHTA, CDR2 FQGTGA. The CDR3 loop spans 14 amino acids. V was pared by 2 bases and J by 4 bases, with 11 bases between. CDR3 in DNA: TGTGCCAGCAGCTTACAGGGGTCAGGCACTGAAGCTTTCTTT. Translated, it gives CASSLQGSGTEAFF.

This chain uses TRBV4-3 with TRBJ2-5, with a tentative D call TRBD2 (5 bases). The CDR3 has 15 residues. The V gene lost 0 bases and the J gene lost 4 bases, with 12 bases spanning the gap. Per the germline V gene, CDR1 is LGHNA and CDR2 is YSLEER. Written as DNA, the CDR3 is TGCGCCAGCAGCCAAGACCGGGGTGTGGCAGAGACCCAGTACTTC. Protein: CASSQDRGVAETQYF.

This chain links TRBV2 with TRBJ2-7; TRBD1 matches at 8 bases. Germline V CDR1 and CDR2: SNHLY, FYNNEI. J gave up 3 bases and V 2 bases, and 3 bases lay outside the gene matches. The CDR3 is made up of 14 amino acids. The CDR3: CASSEQGAYYEQYF. For the CDR3, the DNA is TGTGCCAGCAGTGAACAGGGGGCCTACTACGAGCAGTACTTC.

This clone turned up a few times. The chain recombines TRBV2 with TRBJ1-2; D is unclear. Trimming stripped 6 bases from V and 8 bases from J, with 13 bases between. This CDR3 has 12 amino acids. From germline, CDR1 is SNHLY and CDR2 FYNNEI. CDR3 bases: TGTGCCAGCAGACTGGACTCAGAGGGCTACACCTTC. Protein product: CASRLDSEGYTF.

The chain has TRBV6-5 and TRBJ1-1; 7 bases line up with TRBD1. The J segment lost 1 base and the V segment lost 8 bases, leaving 10 bases of the junction unmatched. Germline assignment: CDR1 MNHEY and CDR2 SVGAGI. The CDR3 is 15 amino acids. This chain's CDR3 is CASVPSRGRNTEAFF. The CDR3 DNA follows: TGTGCCAGCGTTCCATCCAGGGGGAGGAACACTGAAGCTTTCTTT.

The chain is built from TRBV9 and TRBJ2-3; 11 bases match TRBD2. The V segment lost 4 bases and the J segment 3 bases; nucleotides outside the gene matches: 7. CDR3 length equals 16 residues. Germline V gene sequence: CDR1 SGDLS, CDR2 YYNGEE. The CDR3 here is CASSPSGRRKTDTQYF. In DNA, the CDR3 is TGTGCCAGCAGCCCTAGCGGGAGGAGAAAGACAGATACGCAGTATTTT. The full variable domain, in which reference TRBV9 and TRBJ2-3 provide the parts outside the CDR3, is DSGVTQTPKHLITATGQRVTLRCSPRSGDLSVYWYQQSLDQGLQFLIQYYNGEERAKGNILERFSAQQFPDLHSELNLSSLELGDSALYFCASSPSGRRKTDTQYFGPGTRLTVL.

The chain recombines TRBV7-2 with TRBJ1-4; no definite D call. The CDR3 covers 13 residues. V dropped 4 bases and J dropped 7 bases, with 10 bases sitting between them. Germline V lookup: CDR1 SGHTA, CDR2 FQGNSA. CDR3 bases: TGTGCCAGCAGCTCTGATCGGGTTGAAAAACTGTTTTTT. It yields the protein CASSSDRVEKLFF.

The sample holds a few counts of this clone. The chain carries TRBV27 and TRBJ1-2; 9 bases agree with TRBD1. The CDR3 has 16 amino acids. Germline CDR1 and CDR2: MNHEY and SMNVEV (reference sequence). The V segment lost 5 bases and the J segment 4 bases; nucleotides outside the gene matches: 11. CDR3 loop: CASSHQTGGGSYGYTF. CDR3 in DNA: TGTGCCAGCAGTCATCAAACAGGGGGCGGGAGCTATGGCTACACCTTC.